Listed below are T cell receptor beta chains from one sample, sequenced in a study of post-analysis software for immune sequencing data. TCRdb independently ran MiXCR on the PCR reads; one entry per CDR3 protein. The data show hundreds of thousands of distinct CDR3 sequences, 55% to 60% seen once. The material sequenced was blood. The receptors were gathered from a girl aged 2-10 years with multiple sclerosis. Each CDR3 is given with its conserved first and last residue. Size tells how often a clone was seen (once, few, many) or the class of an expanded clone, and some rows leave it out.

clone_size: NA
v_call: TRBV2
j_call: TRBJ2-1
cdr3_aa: CASSEHRVSSYNEQFF

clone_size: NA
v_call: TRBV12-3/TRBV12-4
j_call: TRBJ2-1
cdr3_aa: CASSPLLALVPPHNEQFF

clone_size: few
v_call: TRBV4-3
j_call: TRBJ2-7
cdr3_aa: CASSQDLGPYEQYF

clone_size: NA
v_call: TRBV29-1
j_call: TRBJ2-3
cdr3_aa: CSVEDTGTAKDTQYF

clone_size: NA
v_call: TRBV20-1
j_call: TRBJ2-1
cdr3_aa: CSARYGDIGNEQFF

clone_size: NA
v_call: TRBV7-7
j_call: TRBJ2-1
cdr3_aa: CASSLLFGQDNEQFF

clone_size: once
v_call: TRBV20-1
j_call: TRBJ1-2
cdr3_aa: CSAIRQSSNYGYTF

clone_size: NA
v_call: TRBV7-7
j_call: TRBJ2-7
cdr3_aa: CASSLDGRQGYFYEQYF

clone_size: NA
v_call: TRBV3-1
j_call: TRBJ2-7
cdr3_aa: CASSLLSGPNEQYF

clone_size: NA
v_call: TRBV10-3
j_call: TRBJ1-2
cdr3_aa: CAISNLQNGYTF

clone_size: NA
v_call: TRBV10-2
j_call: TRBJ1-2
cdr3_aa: CASSTENFNYGYTF

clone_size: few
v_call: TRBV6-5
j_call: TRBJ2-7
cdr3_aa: CASTKGRDRAYEQYF

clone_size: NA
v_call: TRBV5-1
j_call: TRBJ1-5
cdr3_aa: CASSLEGLGQPQHF

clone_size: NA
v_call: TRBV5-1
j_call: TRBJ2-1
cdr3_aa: CASSTDFSVGNEQFF

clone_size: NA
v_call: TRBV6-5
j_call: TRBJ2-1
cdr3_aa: CASSPGTSPYNEQFF

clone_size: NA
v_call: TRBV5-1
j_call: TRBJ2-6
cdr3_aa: CASSSGTGVSGANVLTF

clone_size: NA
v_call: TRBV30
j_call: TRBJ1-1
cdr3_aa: CAWSAPDRENTEAFF

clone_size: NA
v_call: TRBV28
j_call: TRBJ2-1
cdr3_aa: CAGNNLAGVNEQFF

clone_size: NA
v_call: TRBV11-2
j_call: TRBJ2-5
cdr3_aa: CASSQGRGGRNEQYF

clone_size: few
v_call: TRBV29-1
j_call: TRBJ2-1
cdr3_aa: CSVGKLAGALNEQFF

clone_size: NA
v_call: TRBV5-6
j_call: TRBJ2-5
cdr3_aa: CASSKGTGQETQYF

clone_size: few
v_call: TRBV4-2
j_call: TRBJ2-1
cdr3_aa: CASSKTQRLAGGPGPGEQFF

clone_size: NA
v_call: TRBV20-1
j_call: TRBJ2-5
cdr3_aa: CSALRQETQYF

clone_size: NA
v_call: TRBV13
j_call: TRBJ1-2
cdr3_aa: CASSLLGVEGYTF

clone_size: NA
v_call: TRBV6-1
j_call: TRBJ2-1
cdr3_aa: CASSEPPSGSLGYEQFF

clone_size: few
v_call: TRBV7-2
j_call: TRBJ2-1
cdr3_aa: CASSLEAGNYNEQFF

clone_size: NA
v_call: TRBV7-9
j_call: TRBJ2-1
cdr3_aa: CASSLAQGMTNEQFF

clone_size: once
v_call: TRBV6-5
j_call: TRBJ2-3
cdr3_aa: CASSSWTSGEADTQDF

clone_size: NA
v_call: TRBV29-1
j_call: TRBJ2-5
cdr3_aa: CSVEDGPSVGETQYF

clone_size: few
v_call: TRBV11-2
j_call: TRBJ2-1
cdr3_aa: CASSLNRANEQFF

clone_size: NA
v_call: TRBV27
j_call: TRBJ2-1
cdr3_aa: CASIWGAEQFF

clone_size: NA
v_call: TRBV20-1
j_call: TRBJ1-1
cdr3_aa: CSAEDRVNTEAFF

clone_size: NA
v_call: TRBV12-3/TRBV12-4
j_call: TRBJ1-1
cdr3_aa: CASSLARTGSNTEAFF

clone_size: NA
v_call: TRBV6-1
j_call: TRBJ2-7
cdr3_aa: CASSEGWGRVPFEQYF

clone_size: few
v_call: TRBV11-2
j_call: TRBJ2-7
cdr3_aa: CASSLGRTGGAYEQYF

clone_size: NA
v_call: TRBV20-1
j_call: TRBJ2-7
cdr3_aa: CSALLAGAPGEQYF

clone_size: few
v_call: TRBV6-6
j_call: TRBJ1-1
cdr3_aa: CASSYGGRPGVTEAFF

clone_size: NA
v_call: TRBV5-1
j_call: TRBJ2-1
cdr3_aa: CASSLFAREETQFF